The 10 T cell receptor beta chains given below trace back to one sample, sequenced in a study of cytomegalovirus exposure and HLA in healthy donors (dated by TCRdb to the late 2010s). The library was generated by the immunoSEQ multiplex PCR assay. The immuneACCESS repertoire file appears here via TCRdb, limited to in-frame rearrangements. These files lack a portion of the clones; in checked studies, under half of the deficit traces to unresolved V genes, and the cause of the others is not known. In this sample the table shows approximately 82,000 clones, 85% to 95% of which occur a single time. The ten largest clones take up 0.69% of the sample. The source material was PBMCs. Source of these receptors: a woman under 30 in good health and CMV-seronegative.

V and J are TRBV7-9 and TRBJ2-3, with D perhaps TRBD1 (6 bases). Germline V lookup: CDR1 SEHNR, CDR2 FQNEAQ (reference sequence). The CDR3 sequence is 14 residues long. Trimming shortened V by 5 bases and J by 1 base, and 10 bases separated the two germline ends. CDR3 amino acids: CASSKKGGTDTQYF. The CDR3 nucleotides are TGTGCCAGCAGCAAAAAGGGGGGCACAGATACGCAGTATTTT.

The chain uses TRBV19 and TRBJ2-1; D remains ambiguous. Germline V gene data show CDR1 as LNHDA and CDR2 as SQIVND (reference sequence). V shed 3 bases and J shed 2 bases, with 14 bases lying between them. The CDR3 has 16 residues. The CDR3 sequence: CASSISAEVPYNEQFF. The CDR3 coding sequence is TGTGCCAGTAGTATTTCGGCAGAGGTTCCCTACAATGAGCAGTTCTTC.

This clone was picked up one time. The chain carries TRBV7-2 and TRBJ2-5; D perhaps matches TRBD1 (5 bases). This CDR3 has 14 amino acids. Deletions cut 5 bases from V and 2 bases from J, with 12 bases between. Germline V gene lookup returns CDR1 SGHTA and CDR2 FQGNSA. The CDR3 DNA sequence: TGTGCCAGCAGCCCCCGGACAACTCAAGAGACCCAGTACTTC. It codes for CASSPRTTQETQYF.

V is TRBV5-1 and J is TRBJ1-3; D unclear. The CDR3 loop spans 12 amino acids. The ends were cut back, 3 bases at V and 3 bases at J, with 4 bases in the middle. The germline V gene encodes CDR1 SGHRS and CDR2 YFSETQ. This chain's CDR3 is CASSSLGNTIYF. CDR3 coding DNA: TGCGCCAGCAGCTCCCTTGGAAACACCATATATTTT.

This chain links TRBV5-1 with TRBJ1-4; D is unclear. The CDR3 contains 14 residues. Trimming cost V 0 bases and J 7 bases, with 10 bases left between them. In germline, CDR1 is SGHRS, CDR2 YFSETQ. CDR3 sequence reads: CASSLEREGEKLFF. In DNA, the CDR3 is TGCGCCAGCAGCTTGGAGAGGGAAGGTGAAAAACTGTTTTTT.

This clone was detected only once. CDR3 DNA sequence: TGTGCCAGCAGTCTGGGGGGAGCCGATACGCAGTATTTT. Translated, it gives CASSLGGADTQYF. The rearrangement links TRBV2 to TRBJ2-3, with a possible D match to TRBD2 (6 bases). This CDR3 comprises 13 residues. The V gene lost 5 bases and the J gene lost 6 bases, with 12 bases spanning the gap. Germline-derived CDR1 and CDR2 are SNHLY and FYNNEI.

The CDR3 here is CASSNHLSGTSAARGETQYF. The CDR3, as DNA: TGTGCCAGTAGCAACCACCTTTCCGGGACTAGCGCGGCCAGGGGGGAGACCCAGTACTTC. The gene calls are TRBV19 and TRBJ2-5; 10 bases line up with TRBD2. The CDR3 is 20 residues long. Germline CDR1 reads LNHDA; CDR2 reads SQIVND (reference sequence). V lost 6 bases to trimming and J lost 5 bases; unmatched junction nucleotides: 24.

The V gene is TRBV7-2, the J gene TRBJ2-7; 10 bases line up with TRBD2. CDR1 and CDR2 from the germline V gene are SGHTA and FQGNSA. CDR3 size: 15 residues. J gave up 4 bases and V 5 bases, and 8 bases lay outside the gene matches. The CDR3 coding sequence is TGTGCCAGCAGCGCACGGGCTAGCGGGAGTTACGAGCAGTACTTC. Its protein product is CASSARASGSYEQYF.

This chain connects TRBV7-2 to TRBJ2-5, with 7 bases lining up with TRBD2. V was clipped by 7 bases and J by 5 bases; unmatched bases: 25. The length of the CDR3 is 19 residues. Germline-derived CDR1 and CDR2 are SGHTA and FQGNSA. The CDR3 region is CASNSVGPLAWGSGETQYF. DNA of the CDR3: TGTGCCAGCAACTCCGTTGGCCCACTAGCGTGGGGATCAGGGGAGACCCAGTACTTC.

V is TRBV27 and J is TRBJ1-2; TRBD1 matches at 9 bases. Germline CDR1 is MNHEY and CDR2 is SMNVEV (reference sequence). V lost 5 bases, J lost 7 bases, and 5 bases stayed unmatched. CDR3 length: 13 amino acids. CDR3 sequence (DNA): TGTGCCAGCAGTCCGGACAGGGGACGTGGCTACACCTTC. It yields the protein CASSPDRGRGYTF.